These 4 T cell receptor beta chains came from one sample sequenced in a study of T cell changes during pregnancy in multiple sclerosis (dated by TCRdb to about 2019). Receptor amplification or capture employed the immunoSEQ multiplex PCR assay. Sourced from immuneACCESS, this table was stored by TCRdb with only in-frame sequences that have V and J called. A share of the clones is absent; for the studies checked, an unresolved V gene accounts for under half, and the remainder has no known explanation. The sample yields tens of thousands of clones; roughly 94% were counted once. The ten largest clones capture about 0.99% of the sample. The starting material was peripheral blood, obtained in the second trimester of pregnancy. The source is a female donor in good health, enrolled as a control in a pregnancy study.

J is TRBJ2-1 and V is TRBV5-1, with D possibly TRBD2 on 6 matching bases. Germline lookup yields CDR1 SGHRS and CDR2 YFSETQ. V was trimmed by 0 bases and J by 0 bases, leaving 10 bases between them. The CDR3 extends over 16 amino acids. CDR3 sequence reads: CASSLAGATSYNEQFF. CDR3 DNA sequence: TGCGCCAGCAGCTTGGCGGGAGCGACCTCCTACAATGAGCAGTTCTTC.

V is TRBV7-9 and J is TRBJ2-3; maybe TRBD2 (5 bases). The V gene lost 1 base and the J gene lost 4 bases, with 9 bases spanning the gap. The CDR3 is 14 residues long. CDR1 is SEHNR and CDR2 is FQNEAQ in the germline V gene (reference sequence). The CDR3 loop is CASSLGGGPDTQYF. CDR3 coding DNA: TGTGCCAGCAGCTTAGGCGGAGGCCCAGATACGCAGTATTTT.

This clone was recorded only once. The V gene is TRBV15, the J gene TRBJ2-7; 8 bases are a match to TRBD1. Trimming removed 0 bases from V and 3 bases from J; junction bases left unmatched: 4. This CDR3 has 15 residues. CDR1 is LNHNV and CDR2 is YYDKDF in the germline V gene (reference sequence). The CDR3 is CATSREGQAVYEQYF. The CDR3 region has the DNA TGTGCCACCAGCAGAGAGGGACAGGCGGTCTACGAGCAGTACTTC.

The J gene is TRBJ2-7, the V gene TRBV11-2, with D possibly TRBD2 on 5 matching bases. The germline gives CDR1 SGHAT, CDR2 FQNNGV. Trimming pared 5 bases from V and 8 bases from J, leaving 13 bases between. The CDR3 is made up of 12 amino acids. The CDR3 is CASSDGLLKQYF. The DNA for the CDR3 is TGTGCCAGCAGCGATGGACTCCTGAAGCAGTACTTC.